These 9 T cell receptor beta chains were all obtained from the same sample, sequenced in a study of blood T cell repertoires in COVID-19. Sequencing was performed with immunoSEQ multiplex PCR; in TCRdb, only in-frame clones are kept and a portion is missing. The sample lists hundreds of thousands of clones, about 91% occurring once. The sequencing input was PBMCs or T cells enriched from blood (not recorded which). The receptors here all came from a woman aged 40 to 50 who had recovered from COVID-19.

The chain has TRBV6-2 or TRBV6-3 and TRBJ1-2, with no clear D. Germline V gene data show CDR1 as MNHEY and CDR2 as SVGEGT. V was trimmed by 0 bases and J by 8 bases, leaving 13 bases between them. This CDR3 contains 14 residues. CDR3 bases: TGTGCCAGCAGTTACTCGAACTTGGGCGTCGGCTACACCTTC. Its translation: CASSYSNLGVGYTF.

Concerning this clone itself: The junction and the germline gene differ at one end; a read error may be behind it. The chain recombines TRBV7-7 with TRBJ2-1; D is unclear. There are 15 residues in the CDR3. Germline V lookup: CDR1 SSHAT, CDR2 FNYEAQ (reference sequence). CDR3 sequence: CASSSNPSSYNEQFF. In DNA, the CDR3 is TGTGCTAGCAGCTCTAACCCCTCTTCCTACAATGAGCAGTTCTTC.

The rearrangement joins TRBV2 to TRBJ1-1; perhaps TRBD1 as D (5 bases). V lost 10 bases and J lost 1, with 13 bases in between. The CDR3 runs 13 residues. The germline CDR1 and CDR2 sequences are SNHLY and FYNNEI. The CDR3 bases are TGTGCCACTCCGGGGGAGGGGAACACTGAAGCTTTCTTT. It is translated as CATPGEGNTEAFF.

The chain joins TRBV5-1 to TRBJ1-6; the D is unclear. V was pared by 1 base and J by 7 bases, with 12 bases between. The germline V gene has CDR1 SGHRS and CDR2 YFSETQ. CDR3 length equals 15 residues. CDR3 protein: CASSLTPEANSPLHF. For the CDR3, the DNA is TGCGCCAGCAGCTTGACCCCGGAGGCGAATTCACCCCTCCACTTT.

The rearrangement joins TRBV27 to TRBJ2-3; maybe TRBD1 (6 bases). Trimming stripped 6 bases from V and 2 bases from J, with 15 bases between. This CDR3 has 15 residues. CDR1 is MNHEY and CDR2 is SMNVEV in the germline V gene (reference sequence). This chain's CDR3 is CASRKQGTFTDTQYF. The CDR3, as DNA: TGTGCCAGCAGAAAGCAGGGGACCTTCACAGATACGCAGTATTTT.

This chain links TRBV5-1 with TRBJ2-7, with 12 bases fitting TRBD1. The CDR3 extends over 16 amino acids. Per germline, CDR1 SGHRS and CDR2 YFSETQ. CDR3 protein: CATKYRPGQGAWEQYF. The CDR3 DNA follows: TGCGCGACTAAATACCGACCGGGACAGGGGGCGTGGGAGCAGTACTTC.

The chain has TRBV6-5 and TRBJ2-3, with a possible D match to TRBD2 (6 bases). CDR1 is MNHEY, CDR2 SVGAGI, per germline. This CDR3 has 14 residues. V was clipped by 6 bases and J by 4 bases, with 14 bases between them. The CDR3: CASRSGGVADTQYF. The CDR3 bases are TGTGCCAGCAGGAGTGGCGGGGTGGCAGATACGCAGTATTTT.

The chain couples TRBV3-1 (or the pseudogene TRBV3-2) to TRBJ1-5, with no clear D. The ends were cut back, 2 bases at V and 7 bases at J, with 9 bases in the middle. CDR1 LGHDT and CDR2 YNNKEL come from the germline V gene (reference sequence). This CDR3 contains 13 residues. This CDR3 reads CASSQWRGQPQHF. The CDR3 DNA is TGTGCCAGCAGCCAATGGAGAGGCCAGCCCCAGCATTTT.

The rearrangement joins TRBV6-5 to TRBJ2-5; no reliable D call. The V gene's germline CDR1 is MNHEY and CDR2 SVGAGI. V was clipped by 2 bases and J by 4 bases, with 11 bases between them. The CDR3 spans 14 residues. CDR3 DNA sequence: TGTGCCAGCAGTTACACCCGGGTTCGAGAGACCCAGTACTTC. Amino acids: CASSYTRVRETQYF.